This T cell receptor (beta chain) derives from a study of Ad26.COV2.S vaccination and SARS-CoV-2 variants. Treatment: around 19 received Ad26.COV2.S at low or high dose, single or two shots; five or six received placebo; per-sample allocation not given. Repertoires come from day 63 after the first vaccine or placebo injection. Recruitment in Boston yielded a donor of adult age, 18-55 years. Profiling relied on immunoSEQ multiplex PCR, and the TCRdb table lists in-frame clones only, not all of them. The data hold about 480,000 clones, with around 88% observed a single time. The CDR3 consists of 14 residues. Germline V lookup: CDR1 SNHLY, CDR2 FYNNEI. V lost 2 bases to trimming and J lost 3 bases, with 11 bases between them. Findings and limits, study-wide: Spike-specific TCR breadth ran higher among vaccine recipients than placebo recipients.

At least ten counts were recorded for this clone. Its antigen remains unidentified. The rearrangement links TRBV2 to TRBJ2-7; the D call may be TRBD1 or TRBD2 (5 bases each). The sequences come from peripheral blood, collected in a trial of Ad26.COV2.S vaccine versus placebo. The receptor was isolated from a person between 18 and 65 years old who received the Ad26.COV2.S COVID-19 vaccine or a placebo. This chain's CDR3 is CASSERDGDYEQYF. CDR3 bases: TGTGCCAGCAGTGAAAGGGACGGGGACTACGAGCAGTACTTC.